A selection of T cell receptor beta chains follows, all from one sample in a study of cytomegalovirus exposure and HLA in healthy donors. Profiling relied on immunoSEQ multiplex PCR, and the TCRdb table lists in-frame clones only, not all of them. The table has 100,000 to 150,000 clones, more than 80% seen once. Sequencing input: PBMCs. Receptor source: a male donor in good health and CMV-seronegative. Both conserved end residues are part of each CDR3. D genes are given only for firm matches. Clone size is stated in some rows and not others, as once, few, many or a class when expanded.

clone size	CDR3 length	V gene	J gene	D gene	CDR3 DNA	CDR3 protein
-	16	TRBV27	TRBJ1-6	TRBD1	TGTGCCAGCAGTTTAGGGACAGCTAACTATAATTCACCCCTCCACTTT	CASSLGTANYNSPLHF
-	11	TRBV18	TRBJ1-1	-	TGTGCCAGCTCACCGGCTGGTGAAGCTTTCTTT	CASSPAGEAFF
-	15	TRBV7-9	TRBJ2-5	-	TGTGCCAGCAGCTCGAGACTTGGGGCCCAAGAGACCCAGTACTTC	CASSSRLGAQETQYF
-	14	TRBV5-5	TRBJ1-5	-	TGTGCCAGCAGCTTGGCTCTTTACAATCAGCCCCAGCATTTT	CASSLALYNQPQHF
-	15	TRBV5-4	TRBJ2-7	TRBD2	TGTGCCAGCAGCTTGGGAGCGGGGGACTCCTACGAGCAGTACTTC	CASSLGAGDSYEQYF
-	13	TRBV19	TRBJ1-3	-	TGTGCCAGTAAAGTCAGGGGAGGAAACACCATATATTTT	CASKVRGGNTIYF
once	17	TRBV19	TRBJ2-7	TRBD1	TGTGCCAGTAGTTCTAATCCCTTGGGACAGGCCGACTACGAGCAGTACTTC	CASSSNPLGQADYEQYF
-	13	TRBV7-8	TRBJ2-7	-	TGTGCCAGCAGGCACCTAGATCGATACGAGCAGTACTTC	CASRHLDRYEQYF
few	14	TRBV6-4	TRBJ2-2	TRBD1	TGTGCCAGCAGTGCGGGACAGGACACCGGGGAGCTGTTTTTT	CASSAGQDTGELFF
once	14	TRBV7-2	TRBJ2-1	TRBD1	TGTGCCAGCAGCCGGGACAGGGGCCTCAATGAGCAGTTCTTC	CASSRDRGLNEQFF
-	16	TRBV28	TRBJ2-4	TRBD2	TGTGCCAGCAGTTTCCCCCTAGCGGGGGGAGACAACATTCAGTACTTC	CASSFPLAGGDNIQYF
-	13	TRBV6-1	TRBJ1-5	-	TGTGCCAGCAGTGCCCACAATGATCAGCCCCAGCATTTT	CASSAHNDQPQHF
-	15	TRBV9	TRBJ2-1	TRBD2	TGTGCCAGCAGCGTAGGCCTAGCGGGGGTAAATGAGCAGTTCTTC	CASSVGLAGVNEQFF
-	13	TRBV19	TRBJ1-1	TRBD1	TGTGCCAGTCGAGACAGGGGGCGGACTGAAGCTTTCTTT	CASRDRGRTEAFF
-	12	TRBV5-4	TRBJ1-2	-	TGTGCCAGCTCGCGGTCCGGGGATGGCTACACCTTC	CASSRSGDGYTF
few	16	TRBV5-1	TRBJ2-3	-	TGCGCCAGCAGCCCCGGAGCGGTCACGCGCACAGATACGCAGTATTTT	CASSPGAVTRTDTQYF
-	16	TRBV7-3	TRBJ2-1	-	TGTTCCAGCAGCTTAACCCGGAAACCTATAGGGGATGAGCAGTTCTTC	CSSSLTRKPIGDEQFF
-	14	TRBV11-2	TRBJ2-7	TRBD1	TGTGCCAGCAGGGGGACAGACTCTTTCCGCGAGCAGTACTTC	CASRGTDSFREQYF
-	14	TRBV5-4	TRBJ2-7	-	TGTGCCAGCAGCTTACAGGCAGCCTCCTACGAGCAGTACTTC	CASSLQAASYEQYF
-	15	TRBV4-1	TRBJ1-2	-	TGCGCCAGCAGCCAAGATCTCACTGCGGGGTATGGCTACACCTTC	CASSQDLTAGYGYTF
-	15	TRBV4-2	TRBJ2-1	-	TGTGCCAGCAGCCAAGTTGTCAGCTCCTACAATGAGCAGTTCTTC	CASSQVVSSYNEQFF
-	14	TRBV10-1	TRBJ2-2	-	TGCGCCAGCAGTGGGAACAGGGTAACCGGGGAGCTGTTTTTT	CASSGNRVTGELFF